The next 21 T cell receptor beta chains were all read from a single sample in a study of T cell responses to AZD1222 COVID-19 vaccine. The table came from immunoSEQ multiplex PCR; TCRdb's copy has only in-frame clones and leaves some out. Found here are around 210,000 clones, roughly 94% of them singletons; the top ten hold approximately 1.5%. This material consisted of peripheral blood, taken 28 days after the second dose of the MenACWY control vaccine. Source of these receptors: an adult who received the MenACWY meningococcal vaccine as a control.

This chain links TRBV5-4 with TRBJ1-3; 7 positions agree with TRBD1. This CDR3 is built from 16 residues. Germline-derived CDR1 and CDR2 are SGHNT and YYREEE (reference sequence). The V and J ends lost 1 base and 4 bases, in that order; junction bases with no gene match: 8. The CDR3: CASSLWAGGTGNTIYF. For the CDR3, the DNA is TGTGCCAGCAGCTTGTGGGCAGGGGGTACGGGAAACACCATATATTTT.

The CDR3 loop reads CASTSHVAAASSGNTIYF. CDR3 nucleotides: TGTGCCAGTACCTCCCATGTAGCGGCAGCAAGCTCTGGAAACACCATATATTTT. The chain is built from TRBV19 and TRBJ1-3; D uncertain. V shed 7 bases and J shed 0 bases, with 22 bases lying between them. This CDR3 region has 18 residues. Germline V CDR1 and CDR2: LNHDA, SQIVND (reference sequence).

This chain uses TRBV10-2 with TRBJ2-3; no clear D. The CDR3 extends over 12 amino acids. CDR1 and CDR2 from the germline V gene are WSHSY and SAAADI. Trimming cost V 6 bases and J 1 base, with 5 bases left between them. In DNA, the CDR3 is TGCGCCAGCAGGATTGGCACAGATACGCAGTATTTT. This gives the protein CASRIGTDTQYF.

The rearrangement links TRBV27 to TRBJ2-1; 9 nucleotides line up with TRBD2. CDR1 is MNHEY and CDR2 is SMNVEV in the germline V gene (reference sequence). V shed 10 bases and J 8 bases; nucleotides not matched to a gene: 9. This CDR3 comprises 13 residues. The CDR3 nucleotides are TGTGCCACCCACTTTAGCGGGAGCTATGAGCAGTTCTTC. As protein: CATHFSGSYEQFF.

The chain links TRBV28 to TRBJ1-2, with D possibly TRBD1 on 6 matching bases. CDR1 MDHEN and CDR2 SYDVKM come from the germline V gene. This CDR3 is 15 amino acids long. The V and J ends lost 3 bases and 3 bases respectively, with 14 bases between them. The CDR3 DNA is TGTGCCAGCAGTTTCCCATCGACAGGCGACTATGGCTACACCTTC. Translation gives CASSFPSTGDYGYTF.

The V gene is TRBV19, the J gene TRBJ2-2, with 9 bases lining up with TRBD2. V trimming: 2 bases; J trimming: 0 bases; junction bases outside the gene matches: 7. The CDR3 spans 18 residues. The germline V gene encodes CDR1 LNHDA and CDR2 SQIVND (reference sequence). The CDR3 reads CASSILPSGVANTGELFF. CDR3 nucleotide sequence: TGTGCCAGTAGTATATTGCCTAGCGGGGTAGCGAACACCGGGGAGCTGTTTTTT.

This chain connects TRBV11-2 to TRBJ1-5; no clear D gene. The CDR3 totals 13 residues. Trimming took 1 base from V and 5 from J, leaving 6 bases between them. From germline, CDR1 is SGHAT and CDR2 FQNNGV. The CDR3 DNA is TGTGCCAGCAGCTTAGGGGTGGATCAGCCCCAGCATTTT. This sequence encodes CASSLGVDQPQHF.

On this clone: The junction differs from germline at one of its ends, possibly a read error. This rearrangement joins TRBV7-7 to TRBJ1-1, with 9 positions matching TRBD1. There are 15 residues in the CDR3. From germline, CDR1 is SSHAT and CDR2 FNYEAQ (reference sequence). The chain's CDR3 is CASSSRDRDATEAFF. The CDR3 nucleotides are TGTGCTAGCAGCTCCCGGGACAGGGATGCTACTGAAGCTTTCTTT.

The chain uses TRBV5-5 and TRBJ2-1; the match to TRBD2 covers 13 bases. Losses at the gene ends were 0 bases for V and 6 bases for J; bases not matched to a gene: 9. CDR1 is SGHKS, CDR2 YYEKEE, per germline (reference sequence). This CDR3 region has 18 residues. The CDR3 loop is CASSLVGGTSGRANEQFF. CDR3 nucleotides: TGTGCCAGCAGCTTGGTCGGAGGAACTAGCGGGAGGGCCAATGAGCAGTTCTTC. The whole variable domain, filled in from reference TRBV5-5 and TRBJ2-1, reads DAGVTQSPTHLIKTRGQQVTLRCSPISGHKSVSWYQQVLGQGPQFIFQYYEKEERGRGNFPDRFSARQFPNYSSELNVNALLLGDSALYLCASSLVGGTSGRANEQFFGPGTRLTVL.

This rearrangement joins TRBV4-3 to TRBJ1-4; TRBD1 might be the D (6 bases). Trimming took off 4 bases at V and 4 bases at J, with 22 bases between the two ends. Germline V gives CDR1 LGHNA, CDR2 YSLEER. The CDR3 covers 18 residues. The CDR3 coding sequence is TGCGCCAGCAGCCCCATTGCAGCAGGGGCCTCTCTTAATGAAAAACTGTTTTTT. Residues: CASSPIAAGASLNEKLFF.

The CDR3 loop reads CASSQSNRVPAYNEQFF. In DNA, the CDR3 is TGTGCCAGCAGCCAATCGAACCGGGTCCCAGCTTACAATGAGCAGTTCTTC. The chain uses TRBV16 and TRBJ2-1; no reliable D call. V lost 0 bases and J lost 4, with 16 bases in between. Germline V gives CDR1 KGHSY, CDR2 FQNENV. The length of the CDR3 is 17 residues.

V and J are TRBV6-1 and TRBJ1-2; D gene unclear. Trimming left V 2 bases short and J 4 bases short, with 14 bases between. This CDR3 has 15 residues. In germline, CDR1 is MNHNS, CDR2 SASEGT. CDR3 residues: CASSERSGKSYGYTF. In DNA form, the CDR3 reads TGTGCCAGCAGTGAAAGGTCGGGTAAAAGCTATGGCTACACCTTC.

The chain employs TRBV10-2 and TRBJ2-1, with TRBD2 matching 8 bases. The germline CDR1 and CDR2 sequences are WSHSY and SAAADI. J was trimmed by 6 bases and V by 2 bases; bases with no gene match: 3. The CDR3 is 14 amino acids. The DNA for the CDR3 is TGCGCCAGCAGTGAGACGGGGGGGTTCAATGAGCAGTTCTTC. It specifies CASSETGGFNEQFF.

The DNA of the CDR3 is TGTGCCAGCAGCCCTGGCGGGGGAAGCTATGGCTACACCTTC. Translating gives CASSPGGGSYGYTF. V usage is TRBV5-4 and J usage is TRBJ1-2, with D tentatively TRBD1 (5 bases). This CDR3 has 14 amino acids. V was shortened by 4 bases and J by 4 bases, with 14 bases between the two germline ends. Germline V CDR1 and CDR2: SGHNT, YYREEE (reference sequence).

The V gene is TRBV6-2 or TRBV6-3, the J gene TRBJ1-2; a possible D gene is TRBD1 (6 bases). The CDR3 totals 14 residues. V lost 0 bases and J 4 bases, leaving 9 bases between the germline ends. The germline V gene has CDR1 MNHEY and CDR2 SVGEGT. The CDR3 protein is CASSYSDSAYGYTF. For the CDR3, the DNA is TGTGCCAGCAGTTACTCGGACAGCGCCTATGGCTACACCTTC.

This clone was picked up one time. CDR3 coding DNA: TGTGCCAGCAGCCAAGTCGCGGGGACGGATACCTACGAGCAGTACTTC. Its protein product is CASSQVAGTDTYEQYF. This chain joins TRBV4-2 and TRBJ2-7, with D perhaps matching TRBD2 (6 bases). From germline, CDR1 is LGHNA and CDR2 YNFKEQ. The CDR3 covers 16 residues. V lost 1 base, J lost 2 bases, and 15 bases lay in between.

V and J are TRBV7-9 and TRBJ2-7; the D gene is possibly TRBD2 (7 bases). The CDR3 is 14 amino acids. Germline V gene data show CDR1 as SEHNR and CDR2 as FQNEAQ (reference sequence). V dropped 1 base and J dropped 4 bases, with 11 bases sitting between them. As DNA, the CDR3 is TGTGCCAGCAGCTTAGACGGGGGGCGGTACGAGCAGTACTTC. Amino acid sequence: CASSLDGGRYEQYF.

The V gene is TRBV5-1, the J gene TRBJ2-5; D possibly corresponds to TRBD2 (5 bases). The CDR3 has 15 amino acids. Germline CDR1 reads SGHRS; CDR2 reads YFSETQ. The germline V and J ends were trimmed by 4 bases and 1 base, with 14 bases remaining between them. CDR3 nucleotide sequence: TGCGCCAGCAGCCCCCTAGAGGGCCTCCAAGAGACCCAGTACTTC. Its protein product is CASSPLEGLQETQYF.

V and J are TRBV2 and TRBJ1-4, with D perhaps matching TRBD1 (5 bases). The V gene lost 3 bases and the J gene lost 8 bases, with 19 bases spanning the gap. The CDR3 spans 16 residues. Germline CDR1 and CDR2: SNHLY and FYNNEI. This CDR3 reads CASSDLPTAVREKLFF. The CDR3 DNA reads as TGTGCCAGCAGTGACCTACCGACAGCCGTAAGAGAAAAACTGTTTTTT.

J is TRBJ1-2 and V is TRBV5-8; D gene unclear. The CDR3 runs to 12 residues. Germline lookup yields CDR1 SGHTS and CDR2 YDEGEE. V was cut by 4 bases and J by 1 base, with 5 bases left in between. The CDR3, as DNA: TGTGCCAGCAGCGGGTATAACTATGGCTACACCTTC. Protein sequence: CASSGYNYGYTF.

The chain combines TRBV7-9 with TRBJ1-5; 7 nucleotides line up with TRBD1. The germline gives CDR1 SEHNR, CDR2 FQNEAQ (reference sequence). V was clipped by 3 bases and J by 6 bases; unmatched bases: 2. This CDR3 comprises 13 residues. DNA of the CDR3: TGTGCCAGCAGCTTCCCAGGGGGTCAGCCCCAGCATTTT. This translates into CASSFPGGQPQHF.